This T cell receptor (beta chain) was sequenced during a study of blood T cell repertoires in COVID-19. Whole-study context: The study drew acute and convalescent COVID-19 samples from the United States, Italy and Spain.

Authors' data handling: Using reference gene primer amplification, nucleated cell counts were estimated. Measured with immunoSEQ multiplex PCR; TCRdb has only the in-frame clones, and not every one. V and J calls and clone size are copied from that table; D and trimming were computed from the DNA. The sample gives 85,000 to 100,000 clones, about 90% of which show up once; approximately 2% is in the top ten. Followed over time, Seattle patients had been enrolled while infection was active. The receptor was derived from a man aged 50 to 59 with COVID-19, enrolled during active disease. Input material: peripheral blood.

The CDR3 reads CASSQMDRVNSPLHF. The CDR3, as DNA: TGCGCCAGCAGCCAAATGGACAGGGTCAATTCACCCCTCCACTTT. This chain uses TRBV4-1 with TRBJ1-6, with 8 nucleotides matching TRBD1. Germline CDR1 is MGHRA and CDR2 is YSYEKL. V shed 2 bases and J 7 bases; nucleotides not matched to a gene: 4. CDR3 length equals 15 residues.